These T cell receptor beta chains were read from a single sample in a study of beta chain features in type 1 diabetes. This table comes from immunoSEQ multiplex PCR, and its TCRdb copy is limited to in-frame clones, with some not included. The sample has some 330,000 clones; roughly 12% are singletons. The sequenced sample consisted of naive CD4+ T cells from blood. The receptor set was obtained from a woman aged 18-29 years with type 1 diabetes. CDR3s include the opening cysteine and the closing phenylalanine or tryptophan. A D gene is named only where the DNA matches it firmly. Part of the rows lack a size; the others show once, few, many or a class for expanded clones.

CASLLRDEQFF	TGTGCTAGTTTGCTGCGGGATGAGCAGTTCTTC	TRBV12-5	TRBJ2-1	-	few
CASSLVISGEQYF	TGTGCCAGCAGCTTAGTGATCAGCGGCGAGCAGTACTTC	TRBV7-9	TRBJ2-7	-	few
CASSRAYTDTQYF	TGCGCCAGCAGCCGAGCCTACACAGATACGCAGTATTTT	TRBV4-1	TRBJ2-3	-	-
CASRRGSTSTDTQYF	TGCGCCAGCCGAAGAGGCAGTACAAGCACAGATACGCAGTATTTT	TRBV5-1	TRBJ2-3	-	-
CASSKWDSQETQYF	TGCGCCAGCAGCAAATGGGACAGTCAAGAGACCCAGTACTTC	TRBV5-1	TRBJ2-5	TRBD1	few
CASSLDRGNPGANVLTF	TGTGCCAGCAGTTTGGACAGGGGGAACCCTGGGGCCAACGTCCTGACTTTC	TRBV28	TRBJ2-6	TRBD1	-
CAARRDGDIQYF	TGTGCCGCACGGAGAGACGGCGACATTCAGTACTTC	TRBV2	TRBJ2-4	-	-
CAWSKGGQYQETQYF	TGTGCCTGGAGTAAGGGGGGACAGTACCAAGAGACCCAGTACTTC	TRBV30	TRBJ2-5	-	-
CSVLTGGLYNEQFF	TGCAGCGTTCTGACAGGGGGCCTTTACAATGAGCAGTTCTTC	TRBV29-1	TRBJ2-1	TRBD1	few
CASSEDRGAYEQYF	TGCGCCAGCAGCGAGGACAGGGGAGCCTACGAGCAGTACTTC	TRBV5-1	TRBJ2-7	TRBD1	-
CASSQEELAGHTQYF	TGCGCCAGCAGCCAAGAGGAGTTAGCGGGCCATACGCAGTATTTT	TRBV4-3	TRBJ2-3	TRBD2	-
CASSSNPGGEGEAFF	TGTGCCAGCAGCTCTAATCCAGGGGGTGAGGGTGAAGCTTTCTTT	TRBV7-2	TRBJ1-1	TRBD1	-
CASSSPGQRGYTF	TGTGCCAGCAGCTCCCCGGGACAGCGAGGCTACACCTTC	TRBV7-9	TRBJ1-2	TRBD1	-
CASRPGSTDTQYF	TGTGCCAGCAGACCAGGGAGCACAGATACGCAGTATTTT	TRBV25-1	TRBJ2-3	-	-
CASRNRQGTFF	TGTGCCAGCAGAAACCGACAGGGAACTTTCTTT	TRBV6-5	TRBJ1-1	TRBD1	few
CASSLTARENQPQHF	TGCGCCAGCAGCCTAACGGCTAGGGAGAATCAGCCCCAGCATTTT	TRBV4-3	TRBJ1-5	-	-
CSVYRTSGGADTQYF	TGCAGCGTGTACAGGACTAGCGGGGGAGCAGATACGCAGTATTTT	TRBV29-1	TRBJ2-3	TRBD2	few
CASSLTPPGQDREQYF	TGCGCCAGCAGCCTGACCCCTCCGGGACAGGATCGCGAGCAGTACTTC	TRBV4-1	TRBJ2-7	TRBD1	few
CATSAQPGTGGYF	TGTGCCACCAGCGCACAACCCGGGACAGGAGGGTACTTC	TRBV15	TRBJ2-4	TRBD1	few
CASSFKGPYYNEQFF	TGTGCCAGCAGTTTTAAGGGGCCCTACTACAATGAGCAGTTCTTC	TRBV27	TRBJ2-1	-	-
CRAGEANTEAFF	TGCAGAGCTGGAGAAGCAAACACTGAAGCTTTCTTT	TRBV29-1	TRBJ1-1	-	-
CASSPPDRGYGYTF	TGTGCCAGCAGCCCGCCAGACAGGGGTTATGGCTACACCTTC	TRBV5-4	TRBJ1-2	TRBD1	-